This TCR beta chain was identified in a study of blood T cells in healthy people across ages. General study findings and limits: It was not possible, with unsorted PBMCs, to conclusively compare naive and antigen-experienced cells. In these data, TCR beta diversity tracked strongly with naive T cell percentage. TCR beta diversity per million T cells fell roughly linearly with age.

This clonotype was detected a few times. Its antigen remains unidentified. This CDR3 spans 14 amino acids. Germline V gene data show CDR1 as ENHRY and CDR2 as SYGVKD. Trimming removed 6 bases from V and 3 bases from J; junction bases left unmatched: 8. PCR was performed a second time for about 7 to 11 cycles using a sample-barcoded 5' primer and a J-beta primer mix. TCRdb recomputed calls from the 5' RACE reads with MiXCR, one row per CDR3 protein. Here the sample spans approximately 800,000 distinct CDR3 sequences, around a quarter being singletons. This sample also belongs to another study, concerning T cells of mothers and their children. That paper states: The cDNA synthesis received all extracted RNA, at around 1.6 ug per 15 ul.

This receptor was identified in a boy aged 10-17 years in good health. V gene TRBV10-3 combines with J gene TRBJ2-7; 7 bases agree with TRBD2. The sequenced sample was blood. CDR3 region: CAISDGTTIYEQYF. For the CDR3, the DNA is TGTGCCATCAGCGACGGGACTACCATCTACGAGCAGTACTTC.